This paragraph covers one T cell receptor beta chain sequence. The antigen is undetermined. This sample was included in a study of lymphopenia after photon versus proton radiotherapy. Points from the study as a whole: Relative stability marked proton patients; photon patients lost diversity and naive cells. Only patients who died were analyzed for survival; proton advantage is unproven. Oligoclonal CD8+ Temra expansion after nadir drove photon patients' diversity drop.

Only in-frame clones appear in the TCRdb table, and some are missing; sequencing was by immunoSEQ multiplex PCR. The sample has about 58,000 clones; around 84% are singletons. This receptor was taken from a man in his sixties with pancreatic cancer. This sample comprised peripheral blood, obtained from a patient treated with proton-based radiotherapy.

The CDR3 DNA reads as TGTGCCAGCAGAGGACGGGTAGATGTACAGCCCCAGCATTTT. This codes for CASRGRVDVQPQHF. This chain joins TRBV6-1 and TRBJ1-5, with D uncertain. Germline values: CDR1 MNHNS, CDR2 SASEGT. The CDR3 is made up of 14 amino acids. V was pared by 6 bases and J by 7 bases, with 16 bases between.